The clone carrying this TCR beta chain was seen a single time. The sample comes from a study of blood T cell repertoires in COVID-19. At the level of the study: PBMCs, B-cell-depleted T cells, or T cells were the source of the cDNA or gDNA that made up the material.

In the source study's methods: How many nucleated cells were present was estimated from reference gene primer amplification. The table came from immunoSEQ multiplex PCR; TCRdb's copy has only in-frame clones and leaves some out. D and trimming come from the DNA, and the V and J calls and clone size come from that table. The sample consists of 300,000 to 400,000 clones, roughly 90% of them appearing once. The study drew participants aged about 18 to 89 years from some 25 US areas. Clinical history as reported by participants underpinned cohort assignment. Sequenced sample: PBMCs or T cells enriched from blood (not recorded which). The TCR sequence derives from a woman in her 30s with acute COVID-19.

The chain's CDR3 is CASSLLQGETQYF. The CDR3 bases are TGTGCCAGCAGCCTACTGCAGGGTGAGACCCAGTACTTC. This chain links TRBV3-1 (or the pseudogene TRBV3-2) with TRBJ2-5; D possibly corresponds to TRBD1 (5 bases). The V end lost 4 bases, the J end lost 5 bases, and 11 bases lay between the germline ends. Germline CDR1 reads LGHDT; CDR2 reads YNNKEL (reference sequence). The CDR3 sequence is 13 residues long.